Presented here are 28 T cell receptor beta chains from one specimen sequenced in a study of graft-versus-host responses after intestinal transplantation. The data were produced by immunoSEQ multiplex PCR, yet TCRdb's version contains in-frame clones alone and is incomplete. The sample holds 95,000 to 150,000 clones, approximately 92% seen once. No antigen has been assigned to these receptors. The input for sequencing was unstimulated CD4+ T cells sorted from spleen or lymph node cells, taken before intestinal transplant. These receptors all stem from a human donor who received an intestinal transplant.

The rearrangement uses TRBV4-2 and TRBJ2-7; no clear D. The CDR3 is 13 residues long. V lost 0 bases to trimming and J lost 3 bases, with 6 bases between them. Germline CDR1 LGHNA, CDR2 YNFKEQ. The CDR3 DNA reads as TGTGCCAGCAGCCAAGAGGGCTTCTACGAGCAGTACTTC. Protein product: CASSQEGFYEQYF.

The genes are TRBV6-5 and TRBJ2-7; perhaps TRBD2 as D (6 bases). Germline CDR1 reads MNHEY; CDR2 reads SVGAGI. Trimming shortened V by 4 bases and J by 3 bases, and 13 bases separated the two germline ends. The CDR3 spans 14 residues. CDR3 sequence: CASSSSNSGYEQYF. As DNA, the CDR3 is TGTGCCAGCAGTTCCTCGAATAGCGGCTACGAGCAGTACTTC.

The rearrangement joins TRBV15 to TRBJ2-7; no reliable D call. The CDR3 extends over 12 amino acids. The germline gives CDR1 LNHNV, CDR2 YYDKDF (reference sequence). V was pared by 5 bases and J by 2 bases, with 7 bases between. The CDR3 is CATSQGPYEQYF. CDR3 sequence (DNA): TGTGCCACCAGCCAAGGGCCCTACGAGCAGTACTTC.

The chain joins TRBV7-3 to TRBJ2-3; D tentatively fits TRBD1 or TRBD2 (5 bases each). Germline loops: CDR1 SGHTA, CDR2 FQGTGA. The V end was cut by 5 bases, the J end by 5 bases, with 11 bases between. The CDR3 is made up of 13 amino acids. The CDR3 reads CASSQGRGDTQYF. The CDR3 bases are TGTGCCAGCAGCCAGGGCCGGGGAGATACGCAGTATTTT.

The chain has TRBV11-1 and TRBJ2-5; D may be TRBD2 (6 bases). Per germline, CDR1 SGHAT and CDR2 FQDESV (reference sequence). Trimming removed 7 bases at V and 4 bases at J, with 22 bases between. There are 16 residues in the CDR3. CDR3 sequence: CASTIGRPEVVETQYF. The CDR3 region has the DNA TGTGCCAGCACCATAGGGAGGCCAGAGGTGGTAGAGACCCAGTACTTC. Based on the CDR3 plus reference TRBV11-1 and TRBJ2-5, the full variable domain is EAEVAQSPRYKITEKSQAVAFWCDPISGHATLYWYRQILGQGPELLVQFQDESVVDDSQLPKDRFSAERLKGVDSTLKIQPAELGDSAMYLCASTIGRPEVVETQYFGPGTRLLVL.

The chain couples TRBV6-1 to TRBJ2-7, with 10 positions matching TRBD1. J gave up 4 bases and V 5 bases, and 8 bases lay outside the gene matches. Germline V gives CDR1 MNHNS, CDR2 SASEGT. The length of the CDR3 is 15 residues. In DNA form, the CDR3 reads TGTGCCAGCAGTCCAATGGGGACAGGGGAGTACGAGCAGTACTTC. It specifies CASSPMGTGEYEQYF.

The chain joins TRBV7-9 to TRBJ1-2; tentatively, D is TRBD1 (5 bases). The germline V gene encodes CDR1 SEHNR and CDR2 FQNEAQ (reference sequence). The CDR3 has 19 amino acids. V was trimmed by 4 bases and J by 8 bases, leaving 32 bases between them. The CDR3 DNA sequence: TGTGCCAGCAGCTCATCTATTGGGACCCCCGTCGAACGAGTGGGGGGCTACACCTTC. This codes for CASSSSIGTPVERVGGYTF.

The rearrangement joins TRBV28 to TRBJ1-3; TRBD1 agrees at 9 bases. The CDR3 sequence is 17 residues long. Looked up from germline, CDR1 is MDHEN and CDR2 is SYDVKM. With V trimmed by 10 bases and J by 2 bases, 15 bases remained unmatched. The CDR3 DNA reads TGTGCCACCCACAAATCGGGACAGGGAGTAACTGGAAACACCATATATTTT. It yields the protein CATHKSGQGVTGNTIYF.

This chain links TRBV10-2 with TRBJ1-1, with D perhaps matching TRBD1 (5 bases). The length of the CDR3 is 13 residues. Germline CDR1 and CDR2: WSHSY and SAAADI. Between the trimmed V and J ends, which lost 3 bases and 4 bases, there was a span of 9 bases. The chain's CDR3 is CASSDRAGTEAFF. In DNA form, the CDR3 reads TGCGCCAGCAGTGACAGGGCGGGCACTGAAGCTTTCTTT.

This sequence joins TRBV5-1 and TRBJ2-3; D is unclear. CDR3 length: 13 amino acids. The V end lost 1 base, the J end lost 6 bases, and 9 bases lay between the germline ends. Germline V gives CDR1 SGHRS, CDR2 YFSETQ. The chain's CDR3 is CASSLIGRDTQYF. CDR3 nucleotides: TGCGCCAGCAGCTTGATAGGGCGGGATACGCAGTATTTT.

The J gene is TRBJ2-2, the V gene TRBV28; D not resolved. Between the trimmed V and J ends, which lost 0 bases and 0 bases, there was a span of 8 bases. This CDR3 has 16 amino acids. From germline, CDR1 is MDHEN and CDR2 SYDVKM. The CDR3 DNA reads TGTGCCAGCAGTTTATGGGCAGGCGCGAACACCGGGGAGCTGTTTTTT. Residues: CASSLWAGANTGELFF.

The chain recombines TRBV30 with TRBJ2-5, with a possible D match to TRBD2 (5 bases). The V gene's germline CDR1 is GTSNPN and CDR2 SVGIG (reference sequence). V was trimmed by 3 bases and J by 8 bases, leaving 7 bases between them. CDR3 length: 10 amino acids. Written as DNA, the CDR3 is TGTGCCTGGAGCGGGGTAACCCAGTACTTC. This codes for CAWSGVTQYF.

The chain has TRBV6-1 and TRBJ1-5, with TRBD1 as a possible D gene (5 bases). V was shortened by 7 bases and J by 7 bases, with 11 bases between the two germline ends. Germline V gene lookup returns CDR1 MNHNS and CDR2 SASEGT. The CDR3 contains 12 residues. CDR3 bases: TGTGCCAGCACAAGTCGGGGGCAGCCCCAGCATTTT. Its protein product is CASTSRGQPQHF.

This chain connects TRBV7-2 to TRBJ2-2; D possibly corresponds to TRBD1 (5 bases). The ends were cut back, 5 bases at V and 2 bases at J, with 9 bases in the middle. Per germline, CDR1 SGHTA and CDR2 FQGNSA. The CDR3 is 14 amino acids. The CDR3, as DNA: TGTGCCAGCAGCATTGGACATAACACCGGGGAGCTGTTTTTT. It encodes CASSIGHNTGELFF.

The V call is TRBV10-3, the J call TRBJ2-7; 7 nucleotides align to TRBD2. This CDR3 is 13 amino acids long. Trimming at V came to 2 bases and at J to 7 bases, leaving 5 bases not matched to a gene. Germline V gene data show CDR1 as ENHRY and CDR2 as SYGVKD. For the CDR3, the DNA is TGTGCCATCAGTGAGGTTGGAGCGGGGGAGCAGTACTTC. It codes for CAISEVGAGEQYF.

The chain combines TRBV6-5 with TRBJ1-2; D possibly corresponds to TRBD1 (5 bases). Trimming cost V 7 bases and J 1 base, with 16 bases left between them. Germline CDR1 and CDR2: MNHEY and SVGAGI. The CDR3 runs to 15 residues. The CDR3 loop is CASTPGRAGNYGYTF. The CDR3 nucleotides are TGTGCCAGCACCCCAGGGAGGGCGGGTAACTATGGCTACACCTTC.

The chain links TRBV7-9 to TRBJ1-1; D gene ambiguous. CDR3 length equals 15 residues. Germline lookup yields CDR1 SEHNR and CDR2 FQNEAQ (reference sequence). With 4 bases removed from V and 5 bases from J, the gap between germline ends came to 17 bases. DNA for the CDR3: TGTGCCAGCAGCTCTCGGCTGGGAGGAGGGACTGAAGCTTTCTTT. Protein product: CASSSRLGGGTEAFF.

The chain employs TRBV18 and TRBJ1-3, with TRBD1 as a possible D gene (6 bases). This CDR3 has 16 residues. CDR1 KGHSH and CDR2 LQKENI come from the germline V gene. Trimming stripped 3 bases from V and 4 bases from J, with 16 bases between. The CDR3: CASSPKAGTPGNTIYF. CDR3 sequence (DNA): TGTGCCAGCTCACCTAAAGCCGGGACACCCGGAAACACCATATATTTT.

The CDR3 bases are TGTGCCAGCAGCAAGACATGGGGGGATTGGCCCTACGAGCAGTACTTC. Protein product: CASSKTWGDWPYEQYF. The chain has TRBV28 and TRBJ2-7; possibly TRBD2 for D (6 bases). The CDR3 is 16 residues long. V shed 6 bases and J shed 2 bases, with 20 bases lying between them. Germline CDR1 and CDR2: MDHEN and SYDVKM.

This clone was seen only once. The chain carries TRBV5-1 and TRBJ1-2; D is unresolved. Germline V CDR1 and CDR2: SGHRS, YFSETQ. CDR3 length: 14 amino acids. V dropped 2 bases and J dropped 1 base, with 9 bases sitting between them. In DNA form, the CDR3 reads TGCGCCAGCAGCTTCCTAGGGAGTAACTATGGCTACACCTTC. Its protein product is CASSFLGSNYGYTF.

The chain is built from TRBV6-4 and TRBJ2-1; D possibly uses TRBD1 or TRBD2 (5 bases each). The CDR3 has 14 amino acids. V dropped 3 bases and J dropped 7 bases, with 13 bases sitting between them. CDR1 is MRHNA, CDR2 SNTAGT, per germline. DNA of the CDR3: TGTGCCAGCAGTGATGAGGGGTCTAAGAATGAGCAGTTCTTC. Protein: CASSDEGSKNEQFF.

The rearrangement joins TRBV11-2 to TRBJ2-3; 8 bases agree with TRBD2. V was pared by 3 bases and J by 5 bases, with 4 bases of the junction left unmatched. Germline V gene sequence: CDR1 SGHAT, CDR2 FQNNGV. CDR3 length: 14 amino acids. CDR3 in DNA: TGTGCCAGCAGCTTCGGACTAGCTAGAGATACGCAGTATTTT. As protein: CASSFGLARDTQYF.

The J gene is TRBJ2-7, the V gene TRBV11-2; 7 bases map to TRBD1. CDR1 is SGHAT, CDR2 FQNNGV, per germline. The CDR3 is made up of 16 amino acids. V was pared by 7 bases and J by 4 bases, with 16 bases of the junction left unmatched. The CDR3 nucleotides are TGTGCCAGCACCATTAGGTGGGGCAGGGGGAAATACGAGCAGTACTTC. Translated: CASTIRWGRGKYEQYF.

V usage is TRBV10-3 and J usage is TRBJ2-7, with 14 bases that match TRBD2. The germline gives CDR1 ENHRY, CDR2 SYGVKD. This CDR3 contains 15 residues. With 10 bases clipped from V and 4 bases from J, the junction kept 9 bases outside the gene matches. CDR3 protein: CATGGTSGRWYEQYF. The CDR3, as DNA: TGTGCCACCGGGGGGACTAGCGGGAGATGGTACGAGCAGTACTTC.

The V and J genes are TRBV5-1 and TRBJ1-2; TRBD1 might be the D (6 bases). The germline V and J ends were trimmed by 5 bases and 4 bases, with 15 bases remaining between them. The CDR3 loop spans 14 amino acids. Per germline, CDR1 SGHRS and CDR2 YFSETQ. The CDR3 sequence is CASRPRQEPYGYTF. The DNA of the CDR3 is TGCGCCAGCAGGCCCAGACAGGAACCCTATGGCTACACCTTC.

The chain joins TRBV11-3 to TRBJ2-1, with 9 bases matching TRBD2. The CDR3 spans 14 residues. The V segment lost 8 bases and the J segment 4 bases; nucleotides outside the gene matches: 6. Germline V gene lookup returns CDR1 SGHNT and CDR2 YENEEA. CDR3 nucleotides: TGTGCCAGCCGCCCTAGCGGGGTTTACAATGAGCAGTTCTTC. This encodes CASRPSGVYNEQFF. The full variable domain, with the rest looked up from reference TRBV11-3 and TRBJ2-1, is EAGVVQSPRYKIIEKKQPVAFWCNPISGHNTLYWYLQNLGQGPELLIRYENEEAVDDSQLPKDRFSAERLKGVDSTLKIQPAELGDSAVYLCASRPSGVYNEQFFGPGTRLTVL.

The chain is built from TRBV30 and TRBJ2-3, with a tentative D call TRBD2 (8 bases). The CDR3 consists of 15 residues. The germline CDR1 and CDR2 sequences are GTSNPN and SVGIG (reference sequence). V dropped 1 base and J dropped 7 bases, with 18 bases sitting between them. CDR3 region: CAWSEGAGGRYTQYF. CDR3 bases: TGTGCCTGGAGTGAGGGGGCGGGAGGTCGATATACGCAGTATTTT.

This clone was found once. The V call is TRBV14, the J call TRBJ2-5, with 9 positions matching TRBD2. This CDR3 has 17 amino acids. Germline values: CDR1 SGHDN, CDR2 FVKESK. Germline trimming cut 1 base from V and 0 bases from J; bases unmatched to any gene: 6. The CDR3 coding sequence is TGTGCCAGCAGCCAAGGGGTCCTAGCGGGATACCAAGAGACCCAGTACTTC. This sequence encodes CASSQGVLAGYQETQYF.